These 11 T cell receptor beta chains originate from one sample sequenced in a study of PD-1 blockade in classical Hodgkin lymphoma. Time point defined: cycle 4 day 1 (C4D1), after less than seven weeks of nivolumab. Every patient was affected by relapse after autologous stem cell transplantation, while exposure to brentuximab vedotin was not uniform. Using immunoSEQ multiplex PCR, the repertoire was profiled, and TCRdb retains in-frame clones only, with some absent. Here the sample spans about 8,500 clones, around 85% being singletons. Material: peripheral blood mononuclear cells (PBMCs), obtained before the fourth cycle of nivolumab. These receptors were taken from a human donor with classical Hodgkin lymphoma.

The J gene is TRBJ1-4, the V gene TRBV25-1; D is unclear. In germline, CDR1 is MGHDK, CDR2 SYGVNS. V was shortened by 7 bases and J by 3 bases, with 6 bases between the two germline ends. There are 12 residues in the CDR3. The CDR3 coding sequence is TGTGCCAGCACTAGGGCTAATGAAAAACTGTTTTTT. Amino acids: CASTRANEKLFF.

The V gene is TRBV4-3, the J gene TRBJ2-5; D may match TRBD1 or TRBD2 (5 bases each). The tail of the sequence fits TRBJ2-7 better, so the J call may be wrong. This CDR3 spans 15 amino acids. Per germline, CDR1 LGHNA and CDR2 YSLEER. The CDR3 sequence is CASSQYSRGAYEQYF. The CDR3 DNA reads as TGCGCCAGCAGCCAGTACAGCCGAGGGGCCTACGAGCAGTACTTC.

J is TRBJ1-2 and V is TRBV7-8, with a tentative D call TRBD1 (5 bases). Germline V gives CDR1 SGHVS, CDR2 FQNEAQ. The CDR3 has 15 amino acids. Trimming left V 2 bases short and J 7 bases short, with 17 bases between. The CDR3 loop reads CASSLFSSRATGYTF. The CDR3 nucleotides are TGTGCCAGCAGCTTATTTTCCTCCAGGGCAACTGGCTACACCTTC.

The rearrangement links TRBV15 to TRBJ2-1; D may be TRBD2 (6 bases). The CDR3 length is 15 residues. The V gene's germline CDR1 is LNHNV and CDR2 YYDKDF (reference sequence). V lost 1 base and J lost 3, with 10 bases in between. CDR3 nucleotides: TGTGCCACCAGCAGAGGACTAGTAGGCTACAATGAGCAGTTCTTC. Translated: CATSRGLVGYNEQFF.

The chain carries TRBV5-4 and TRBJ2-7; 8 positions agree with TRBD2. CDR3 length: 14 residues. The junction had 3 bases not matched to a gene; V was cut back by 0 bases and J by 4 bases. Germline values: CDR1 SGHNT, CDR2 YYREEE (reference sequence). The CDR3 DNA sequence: TGTGCCAGCAGCTTGGGACTAGCGAGTTACGAGCAGTACTTC. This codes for CASSLGLASYEQYF.

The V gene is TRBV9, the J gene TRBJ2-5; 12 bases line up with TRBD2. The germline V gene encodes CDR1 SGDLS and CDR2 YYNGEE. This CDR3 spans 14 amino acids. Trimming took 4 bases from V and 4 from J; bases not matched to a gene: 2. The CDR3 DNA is TGTGCCAGCAGCCCGGGACTAGCGGGAGAGACCCAGTACTTC. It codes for CASSPGLAGETQYF. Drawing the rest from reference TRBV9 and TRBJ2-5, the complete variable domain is DSGVTQTPKHLITATGQRVTLRCSPRSGDLSVYWYQQSLDQGLQFLIQYYNGEERAKGNILERFSAQQFPDLHSELNLSSLELGDSALYFCASSPGLAGETQYFGPGTRLLVL.

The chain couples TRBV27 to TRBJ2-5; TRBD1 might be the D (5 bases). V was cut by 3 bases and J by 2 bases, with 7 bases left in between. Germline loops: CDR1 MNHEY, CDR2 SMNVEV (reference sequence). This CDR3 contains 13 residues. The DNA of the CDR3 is TGTGCCAGCAGTTTCGACAGACAAGAGACCCAGTACTTC. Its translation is CASSFDRQETQYF.

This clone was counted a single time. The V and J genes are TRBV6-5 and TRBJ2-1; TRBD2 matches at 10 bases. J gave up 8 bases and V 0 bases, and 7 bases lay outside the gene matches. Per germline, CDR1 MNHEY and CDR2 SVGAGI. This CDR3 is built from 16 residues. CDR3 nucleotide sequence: TGTGCCAGCAGTTACTCGTTTCTGAGCGGGAGGGATGAGCAGTTCTTC. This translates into CASSYSFLSGRDEQFF.

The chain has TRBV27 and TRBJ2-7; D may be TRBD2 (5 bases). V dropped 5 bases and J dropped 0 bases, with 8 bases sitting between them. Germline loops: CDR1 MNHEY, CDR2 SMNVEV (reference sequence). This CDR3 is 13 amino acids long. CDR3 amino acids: CASSDGNSYEQYF. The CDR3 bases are TGTGCCAGCAGTGACGGGAACTCCTACGAGCAGTACTTC.

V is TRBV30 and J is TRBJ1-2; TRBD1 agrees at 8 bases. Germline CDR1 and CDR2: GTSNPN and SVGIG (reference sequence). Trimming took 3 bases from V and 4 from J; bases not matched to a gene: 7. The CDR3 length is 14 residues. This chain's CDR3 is CAWRTPQGAYGYTF. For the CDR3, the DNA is TGTGCCTGGAGGACCCCCCAGGGGGCCTATGGCTACACCTTC.

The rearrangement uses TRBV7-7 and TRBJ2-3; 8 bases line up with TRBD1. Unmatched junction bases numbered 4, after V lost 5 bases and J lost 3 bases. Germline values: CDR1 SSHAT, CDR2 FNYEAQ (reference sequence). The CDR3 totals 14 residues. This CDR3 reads CASSQDRGTDTQYF. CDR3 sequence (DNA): TGTGCCAGCAGCCAAGACAGGGGTACAGATACGCAGTATTTT.